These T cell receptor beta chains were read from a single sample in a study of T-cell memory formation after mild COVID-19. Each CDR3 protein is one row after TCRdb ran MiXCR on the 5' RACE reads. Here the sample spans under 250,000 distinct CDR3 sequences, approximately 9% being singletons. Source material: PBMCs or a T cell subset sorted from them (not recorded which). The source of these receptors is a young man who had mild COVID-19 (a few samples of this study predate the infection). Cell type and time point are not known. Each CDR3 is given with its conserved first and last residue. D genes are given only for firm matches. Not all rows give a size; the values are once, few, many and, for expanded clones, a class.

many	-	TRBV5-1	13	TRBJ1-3	TGCGCCAGCAGCTTGGATACTGGAAACACCATATATTTT	CASSLDTGNTIYF
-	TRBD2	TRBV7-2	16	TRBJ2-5	TGTGCCAGCAGCTTCGCGGCGGGGGGGAGTCAAGAGACCCAGTACTTC	CASSFAAGGSQETQYF
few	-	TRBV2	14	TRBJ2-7	TGTGCCAGCAGTCCCGGGCTACTATACGACGAGCAGTACTTC	CASSPGLLYDEQYF
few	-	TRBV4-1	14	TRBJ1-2	TGCGCCAGCAGCCAGACAGTCGGAGGTGGTGGCTACACCTTC	CASSQTVGGGGYTF
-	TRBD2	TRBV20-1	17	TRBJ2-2	TGCAGTGCTAGGGGTTCACTAGCGGGGGAGAACACCGGGGAGCTGTTTTTT	CSARGSLAGENTGELFF
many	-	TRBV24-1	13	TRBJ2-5	TGTGCCACCAGTGCCCATGGCCAAGAGACCCAGTACTTC	CATSAHGQETQYF
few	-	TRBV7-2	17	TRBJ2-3	TGTGCCAGCAGCCCAAGCCCTGAGTGGGGGTACACAGATACGCAGTATTTT	CASSPSPEWGYTDTQYF
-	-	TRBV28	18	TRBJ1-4	TGTGCCAGCAGTTTCCGCCACGGGGGGGCAATCGTCGATGAAAAACTGTTTTTT	CASSFRHGGAIVDEKLFF
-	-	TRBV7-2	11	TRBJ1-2	TGTGCCAGCAGCTCCTATGTTGGCTACACCTTC	CASSSYVGYTF
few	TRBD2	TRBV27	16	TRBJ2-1	TGTGCCAGCAGTCCCCTTGGCGGGGGGGCCTACAATGAGCAGTTCTTC	CASSPLGGGAYNEQFF
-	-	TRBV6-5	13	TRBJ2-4	TGTGCCAGCAGTTACGATGGCAAAAACATTCAGTACTTC	CASSYDGKNIQYF
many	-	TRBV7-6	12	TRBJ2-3	TGTGCCAGCAGCTTAACCTCAGATACGCAGTATTTT	CASSLTSDTQYF
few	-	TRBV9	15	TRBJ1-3	TGTGCCAGCAGCGTAGACGGGGGGCTTGGAAACACCATATATTTT	CASSVDGGLGNTIYF
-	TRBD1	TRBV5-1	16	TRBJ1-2	TGCGCCAGCAGCTTGGTTTCGGCAGGGGGCAAGGATGGCTACACCTTC	CASSLVSAGGKDGYTF
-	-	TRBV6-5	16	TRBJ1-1	TGTGCCAGCAGTTACGATAGGCTTTACATGAACACTGAAGCTTTCTTT	CASSYDRLYMNTEAFF
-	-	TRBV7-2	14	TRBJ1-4	TGTGCCAGCAGCTTCGCAGGGGCGGCAGAAAAACTGTTTTTT	CASSFAGAAEKLFF
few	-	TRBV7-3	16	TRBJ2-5	TGTGCCAGCAGCTTGGTCAGACAAACTTGGGGGGAGACCCAGTACTTC	CASSLVRQTWGETQYF
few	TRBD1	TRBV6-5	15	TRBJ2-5	TGTGCCAGCAGTTATTCCGGGACAGGGCGGGAGACCCAGTACTTC	CASSYSGTGRETQYF
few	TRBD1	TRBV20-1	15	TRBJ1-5	TGCAGTGCTAGAGAAAAGGACAGGGGCAATCAGCCCCAGCATTTT	CSAREKDRGNQPQHF
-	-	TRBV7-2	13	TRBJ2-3	TGTGCCAGCAGCTTTACAGACACAGATACGCAGTATTTT	CASSFTDTDTQYF
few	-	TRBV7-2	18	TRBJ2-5	TGTGCCAGCAGCTTAGGTTCGTTGACAAGCCGCTGGGAAGAGACCCAGTACTTC	CASSLGSLTSRWEETQYF
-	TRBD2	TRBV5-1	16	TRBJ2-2	TGCGCCAGCAGCTTGGATAATAGCGGGGTCACCGGGGAGCTGTTTTTT	CASSLDNSGVTGELFF
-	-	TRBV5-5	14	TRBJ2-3	TGTGCCAGCAGCTTTGCAGGGCTGGCAGATACGCAGTATTTT	CASSFAGLADTQYF
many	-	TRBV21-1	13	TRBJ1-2	TGTGCCAGCAGCAAAGTAGGGGGGGGCGGCTACACCTTC	CASSKVGGGGYTF
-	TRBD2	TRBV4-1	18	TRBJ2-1	TGCGCCAGCAGCCAAGATGCTGCGACTAGCGGACTATACAATGAGCAGTTCTTC	CASSQDAATSGLYNEQFF
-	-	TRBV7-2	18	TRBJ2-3	TGTGCCAGCACCCTCACAGGGTTGCGGTCCCTTAGCACAGATACGCAGTATTTT	CASTLTGLRSLSTDTQYF
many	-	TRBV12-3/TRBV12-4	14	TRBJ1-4	TGTGCCAGCAGTTTAATACAGGGAGGAGAAAAACTGTTTTTT	CASSLIQGGEKLFF
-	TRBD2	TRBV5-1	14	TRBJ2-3	TGCGCCAGCAGCGCCGGGACTAGCGGGGATACGCAGTATTTT	CASSAGTSGDTQYF
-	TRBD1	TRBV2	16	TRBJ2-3	TGTGCCAGCAGTCCCAGGACAGGGGCTAAGCCAGATACGCAGTATTTT	CASSPRTGAKPDTQYF
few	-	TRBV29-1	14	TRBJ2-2	TGCAGCGTTAACAGGGGACTGAACACCGGGGAGCTGTTTTTT	CSVNRGLNTGELFF
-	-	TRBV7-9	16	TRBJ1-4	TGTGCCAGCAGCCCCGGTCTAGGGGGGCGGGTTGAAAAACTGTTTTTT	CASSPGLGGRVEKLFF
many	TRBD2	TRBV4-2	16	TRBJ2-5	TGTGCCAGCAGCCAAGATCTGACGGGGGGGCAAGAGACCCAGTACTTC	CASSQDLTGGQETQYF
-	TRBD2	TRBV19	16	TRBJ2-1	TGTGCCAGTAGTATAACCGGGACTAGCGGATACAATGAGCAGTTCTTC	CASSITGTSGYNEQFF
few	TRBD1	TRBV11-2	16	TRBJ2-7	TGTGCCAGCAGCCCCCGGGCAGGGGGATATTTCTACGAGCAGTACTTC	CASSPRAGGYFYEQYF
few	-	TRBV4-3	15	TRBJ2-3	TGCGCCAGCAGCCAAAGAATGGGGTCCACAGATACGCAGTATTTT	CASSQRMGSTDTQYF
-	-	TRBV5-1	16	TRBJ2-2	TGCGCCAGCAGCTTATTTGGGGGACCGAACACCGGGGAGCTGTTTTTT	CASSLFGGPNTGELFF
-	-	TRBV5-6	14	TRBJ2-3	TGTGCCAGCATCGCGCCCTCAGGCGCAGATACGCAGTATTTT	CASIAPSGADTQYF
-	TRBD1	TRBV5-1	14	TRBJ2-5	TGCGCCAGCAGCTCGACAGGGGGCCAAGAGACCCAGTACTTC	CASSSTGGQETQYF
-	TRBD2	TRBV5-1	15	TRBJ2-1	TGCGCCAGCAGCTTGGTGCGGGGGGCCGCGTATGAGCAGTTCTTC	CASSLVRGAAYEQFF
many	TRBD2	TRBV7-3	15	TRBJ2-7	TGTGCCAGCAGCTTAACGTTGGGAGGGTCCTACGAGCAGTACTTC	CASSLTLGGSYEQYF
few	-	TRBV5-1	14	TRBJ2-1	TGCGCCAGCAGCTTGGCCTCAGGCTACAATGAGCAGTTCTTC	CASSLASGYNEQFF
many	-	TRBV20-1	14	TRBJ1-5	TGCAGTGCTAGGAGGAACGCATGGCCTCAGCCCCAGCATTTT	CSARRNAWPQPQHF
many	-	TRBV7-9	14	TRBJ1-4	TGTGCCAGCAGCTTGACAGCAACTAATGAAAAACTGTTTTTT	CASSLTATNEKLFF
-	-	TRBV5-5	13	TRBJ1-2	TGTGCCAGCAGCGCAGGGCAGCGCTATGGCTACACCTTC	CASSAGQRYGYTF
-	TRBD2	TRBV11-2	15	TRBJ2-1	TGTGCCAGCAGCACTAGGGGACTAGCGGCTGGAGAGCAGTTCTTC	CASSTRGLAAGEQFF
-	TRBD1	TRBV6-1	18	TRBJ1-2	TGTGCCAGCAGTTTAGTAGGACAGGGCTTATTCTACGACTATGGCTACACCTTC	CASSLVGQGLFYDYGYTF
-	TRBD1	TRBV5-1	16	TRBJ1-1	TGCGCCAGCAGCACGCCCCAGGGGGGGGTGAACACTGAAGCTTTCTTT	CASSTPQGGVNTEAFF
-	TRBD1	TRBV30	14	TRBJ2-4	TGTGCCTGGAGTGGGACAGGGGGCCAAAACATTCAGTACTTC	CAWSGTGGQNIQYF
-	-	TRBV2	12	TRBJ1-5	TGTGCCAGCAGTGACCACAGGGAGTCCCAGCATTTT	CASSDHRESQHF
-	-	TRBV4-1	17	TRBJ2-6	TGCGCCAGCAGGAGCCCGACAGTTTCGGCTGGGGCCAACGTCCTGACTTTC	CASRSPTVSAGANVLTF
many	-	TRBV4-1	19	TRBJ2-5	TGCGCCAGCAGCCACCCCGGGCTTAGGGGGGGGGCGTTCCAAGAGACCCAGTACTTC	CASSHPGLRGGAFQETQYF
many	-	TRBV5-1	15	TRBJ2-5	TGCGCCAGCAGCCGCCCAGGGCAGGGGCAAGAGACCCAGTACTTC	CASSRPGQGQETQYF
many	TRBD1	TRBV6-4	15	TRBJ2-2	TGTGCCAGCAGTGACAAGACAGGGGGCCCCGGGGAGCTGTTTTTT	CASSDKTGGPGELFF
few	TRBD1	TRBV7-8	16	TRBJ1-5	TGTGCCAGCAGCGAGAGGGAGACAGGGCCTCATCAGCCCCAGCATTTT	CASSERETGPHQPQHF
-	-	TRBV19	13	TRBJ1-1	TGTGCCAGTAGTATATCTCCCCGCACTGAAGCTTTCTTT	CASSISPRTEAFF